The rows below give T cell receptor beta chains drawn from one sample of a study of response to subunit inactivated influenza vaccine. In TCRdb, the RT-PCR reads were re-called with MiXCR into one record per CDR3 protein. The repertoire holds roughly 570,000 distinct CDR3 sequences, with approximately 12% as singletons. The sample in question was PBMCs from blood, obtained 35 to 45 days after vaccination. Every receptor here comes from a man aged 50-59 years who received an inactivated influenza vaccine. Each CDR3 is given with its conserved first and last residue. D genes are given only for firm matches. Rows may omit the clone size; those that give it use once, few, many or a size class.

TRBV3-1	TRBJ2-7	NA	NA	TGTGCCAGCAGCCAATGGACAGCTTTCGACTTC	CASSQWTAFDF
TRBV6-1	TRBJ2-2	NA	few	TGTGCCAGCAGCCTCCCGGCCCCCGTTCCCGGGGAGCTGTTTTTT	CASSLPAPVPGELFF
TRBV6-2/TRBV6-3	TRBJ2-2	NA	few	TGTGCCAGCAGCCCGTCTGGGGGGCAATCCGGGGAGCTGTTTTTT	CASSPSGGQSGELFF
TRBV18	TRBJ2-3	NA	NA	TGTGCCAGCTCACCAGTCGTGGGACCAAGCACAGATACGCAGTATTTT	CASSPVVGPSTDTQYF
TRBV20-1	TRBJ2-3	TRBD2	many	TGCAGTGCTAGACTAGCGGGAGGCACAGATACGCAGTATTTT	CSARLAGGTDTQYF
TRBV20-1	TRBJ2-5	TRBD2	NA	TGCAGTGCTAGTCTAGCGGCGAGATCGGAGACCCAGTACTTC	CSASLAARSETQYF
TRBV12-3/TRBV12-4	TRBJ1-5	TRBD1	NA	TGTGCCAGCAGTGGGACAGGGGACCCAAATCAGCCCCAGCATTTT	CASSGTGDPNQPQHF
TRBV10-3	TRBJ2-1	TRBD2	NA	TGTGCCATCAGACAGGGGCGGGAGGGCAACAATGAGCAGTTCTTC	CAIRQGREGNNEQFF
TRBV7-8	TRBJ2-1	TRBD2	many	TGTGCCAGCAGCTTAGTGGTTAGCGGGATCAATGAGCAGTTCTTC	CASSLVVSGINEQFF
TRBV12-3/TRBV12-4	TRBJ1-2	NA	NA	TGTGCCAGCAGTAAGGAAGGAGGGATTAACTATGGCTACACCTTC	CASSKEGGINYGYTF
TRBV6-2/TRBV6-3	TRBJ2-3	NA	NA	TGTGCCAGCAGTTACTATCTTACTTTAGCGCGGGACGATACGCAGTATTTT	CASSYYLTLARDDTQYF
TRBV7-2	TRBJ2-3	TRBD2	many	TGTGCCAGCAGCCATTCCGCGGGAGTCGGAGGCACAGATACGCAGTATTTT	CASSHSAGVGGTDTQYF
TRBV12-3/TRBV12-4	TRBJ1-1	NA	NA	TGTGCCAGCAGTTCCAGGGCAGGGGAAGCTTTCTTT	CASSSRAGEAFF
TRBV20-1	TRBJ2-7	NA	many	TGCAGTGCAGAGCCCGGGACTGGGACCTACGAGCAGTACTTC	CSAEPGTGTYEQYF
TRBV15	TRBJ2-1	NA	NA	TGTGCCACCCTGGGCGAACAGGACAATGAGCAGTTCTTC	CATLGEQDNEQFF
TRBV28	TRBJ2-7	TRBD1	many	TGTGCCAGCAGTTACGGGACAGCCTCCTACGAGCAGTACTTC	CASSYGTASYEQYF
TRBV6-1	TRBJ2-7	NA	NA	TGTGCCAGCAGCGACCTGACAGGTTACGAGCAGTACTTC	CASSDLTGYEQYF
TRBV14	TRBJ2-7	TRBD2	few	TGTGCCAGCAGCCTGGGACTACCCTCCAAGCAGTACTTC	CASSLGLPSKQYF